This TCR beta chain comes out of a study of blood T cell repertoires in COVID-19. Study-wide context: COVID-19 samples collected from the United States, Italy and Spain covered acute and convalescent phases. T cells, B-cell-depleted T cells, or PBMCs provided the cDNA or gDNA that served as material.

As handled by the study authors: Reference gene primers were amplified, and this amplification served to estimate nucleated cell counts. Here immunoSEQ multiplex PCR was the method, and the copy in TCRdb shows in-frame clones only, minus some. V, J and clone size derive from that table, while D and trimming were established from the DNA sequence. The sample carries about 300,000 clones, about nine tenths recorded once. Those enrolled in Seattle joined during active infection and were followed longitudinally afterward. Trimming cost V 4 bases and J 3 bases; bases outside gene matches: 4. CDR3 length: 14 residues. CDR1 is SGHRS and CDR2 is YFSETQ in the germline V gene.

Sequencing input: peripheral blood. This rearrangement joins TRBV5-1 to TRBJ2-1, with TRBD1 identical over 7 bases. The clonotype originates from a woman aged 25-40 years with COVID-19, enrolled during active disease. CDR3 protein: CASSGRTGYNEQFF. The DNA of the CDR3 is TGCGCCAGCAGCGGCCGGACAGGCTACAATGAGCAGTTCTTC.